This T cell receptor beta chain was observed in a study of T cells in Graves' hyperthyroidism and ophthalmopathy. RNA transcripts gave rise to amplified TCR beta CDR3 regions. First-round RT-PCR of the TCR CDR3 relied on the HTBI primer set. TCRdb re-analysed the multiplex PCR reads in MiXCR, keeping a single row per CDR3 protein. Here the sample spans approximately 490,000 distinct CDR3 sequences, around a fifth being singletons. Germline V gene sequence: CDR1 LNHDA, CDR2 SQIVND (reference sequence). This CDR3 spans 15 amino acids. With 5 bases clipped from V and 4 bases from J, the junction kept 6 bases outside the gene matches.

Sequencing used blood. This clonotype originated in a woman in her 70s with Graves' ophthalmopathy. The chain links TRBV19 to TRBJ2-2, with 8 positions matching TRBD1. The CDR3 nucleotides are TGTGCCAGTAGTCCCTCAGGGGGCTTCACCGGGGAGCTGTTTTTT. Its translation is CASSPSGGFTGELFF.